The 18 T cell receptor beta chains listed next were all sequenced from one sample in a study of Ad26.COV2.S vaccination and SARS-CoV-2 variants. Stated treatment: 15 to 20 received Ad26.COV2.S at low or high dose, single or two shots; roughly 5 received placebo; per-sample allocation not given. Each sample was drawn 63 days after the first injection (of vaccine or placebo). Profiling relied on immunoSEQ multiplex PCR, and the TCRdb table lists in-frame clones only, not all of them. This sample has approximately 250,000 clones, with roughly 87% found just once. Sequencing used peripheral blood, obtained in a trial of Ad26.COV2.S vaccine versus placebo. These receptors were collected from a person between 18 and 65 years old who received the Ad26.COV2.S COVID-19 vaccine or a placebo.

The chain combines TRBV3-1 (or the pseudogene TRBV3-2) with TRBJ2-7; D is undetermined. The germline V and J ends were trimmed by 4 bases and 4 bases, with 8 bases remaining between them. Germline V gene data show CDR1 as LGHDT and CDR2 as YNNKEL (reference sequence). The CDR3 is 12 residues long. The CDR3: CASSLAGYEQYV. The CDR3 region has the DNA TGTGCCAGCAGCCTCGCAGGATACGAGCAGTACGTC.

This clone came up a few times. The genes are TRBV15 and TRBJ1-5, with D hard to call. The V end was cut by 0 bases, the J end by 4 bases, with 10 bases between. Germline V lookup: CDR1 LNHNV, CDR2 YYDKDF (reference sequence). CDR3 length: 15 residues. CDR3 coding DNA: TGTGCCACCAGCAGAGACGGGAGATGGAATCAGCCCCAGCATTTT. The encoded protein is CATSRDGRWNQPQHF. The full variable domain, completed using reference TRBV15 and TRBJ1-5, is DAMVIQNPRYQVTQFGKPVTLSCSQTLNHNVMYWYQQKSSQAPKLLFHYYDKDFNNEADTPDNFQSRRPNTSFCFLDIRSPGLGDTAMYLCATSRDGRWNQPQHFGDGTRLSIL.

This chain joins TRBV21-1 and TRBJ1-2; the D call TRBD1 from the table was never checked on the DNA. TRBV21-1 is a pseudogene. The CDR3 consists of 19 residues. The CDR3 DNA follows: TGTGCTAGCAGCAAAGGGGGTCAGGGGAATGGCAATGGGATAGCGGGCTACACCTTC. Its protein is CASSKGGQGNGNGIAGYTF.

The chain carries TRBV19 and TRBJ1-2, with D possibly being TRBD1 (5 bases). V was clipped by 6 bases and J by 0 bases, with 17 bases between them. The CDR3 covers 16 residues. The germline V gene encodes CDR1 LNHDA and CDR2 SQIVND (reference sequence). CDR3: CASSIRGPPANYGYTF. Here the CDR3 DNA reads TGTGCCAGTAGCATCCGGGGCCCGCCCGCTAACTATGGCTACACCTTC.

The V and J genes are TRBV5-5 and TRBJ2-7; 12 positions match TRBD2. The CDR3 covers 15 residues. V shed 4 bases and J 4 bases; nucleotides not matched to a gene: 6. Looked up from germline, CDR1 is SGHKS and CDR2 is YYEKEE (reference sequence). The CDR3 loop is CASSPGLAGSYEQYV. The CDR3 bases are TGTGCCAGCAGCCCAGGACTAGCGGGATCTTACGAGCAGTACGTC.

This chain links TRBV29-1 with TRBJ2-3; no clear D. CDR1 and CDR2 from the germline V gene are SQVTM and ANQGSEA. The V gene lost 4 bases and the J gene lost 8 bases, with 13 bases spanning the gap. The CDR3 contains 12 residues. CDR3 region: CSVAGDTGTQYF. CDR3 nucleotides: TGCAGCGTTGCGGGTGACACCGGTACGCAGTATTTT.

The rearrangement links TRBV27 to TRBJ2-2; TRBD2 might be the D (7 bases). Germline V lookup: CDR1 MNHEY, CDR2 SMNVEV (reference sequence). V lost 0 bases and J 8 bases, leaving 10 bases between the germline ends. CDR3 length equals 14 residues. CDR3: CASSLSGGPGELFF. CDR3 nucleotides: TGTGCCAGCAGTTTATCGGGGGGGCCTGGGGAGCTGTTTTTT.

A single count supports this clone. As DNA, the CDR3 is TGTGCCAGCAGCTTCCGGGGGTACGGCGAGCAGTACGTC. Protein sequence: CASSFRGYGEQYV. The chain links TRBV5-5 to TRBJ2-7, with D possibly TRBD2 on 6 matching bases. The CDR3 is made up of 13 amino acids. The V gene's germline CDR1 is SGHKS and CDR2 YYEKEE (reference sequence). The germline V and J ends were trimmed by 2 bases and 6 bases, with 12 bases remaining between them.

This chain uses TRBV5-6 with TRBJ1-2, with D uncertain. This CDR3 is built from 12 residues. Germline-derived CDR1 and CDR2 are SGHDT and YYEEEE. The germline V and J ends were trimmed by 2 bases and 7 bases, with 9 bases remaining between them. CDR3 region: CASSLSGSGYTF. In DNA form, the CDR3 reads TGTGCCAGCAGCTTATCTGGATCTGGCTACACCTTC. Full variable domain (remainder filled in from reference TRBV5-6 and TRBJ1-2): DAGVTQSPTHLIKTRGQQVTLRCSPKSGHDTVSWYQQALGQGPQFIFQYYEEEERQRGNFPDRFSGHQFPNYSSELNVNALLLGDSALYLCASSLSGSGYTFGSGTRLTVV.

The chain employs TRBV18 and TRBJ2-5; 7 bases match TRBD2. This CDR3 comprises 17 residues. The V segment lost 5 bases and the J segment 4 bases; nucleotides outside the gene matches: 16. In germline, CDR1 is KGHSH, CDR2 LQKENI. As DNA, the CDR3 is TGTGCCAGCTCATCCCAATCTAGCGGAGGGCCCGGAGAGACCCAGTACTTC. This translates into CASSSQSSGGPGETQYF.

The chain is built from TRBV11-3 and TRBJ2-2, with TRBD2 matching over 10 bases. The length of the CDR3 is 19 residues. Germline V CDR1 and CDR2: SGHNT, YENEEA. V lost 4 bases, J lost 1 base, and 12 bases stayed unmatched. The CDR3 sequence: CASSYTTILAGLNTGELFF. The DNA of the CDR3 is TGTGCCAGCAGCTACACTACCATACTAGCGGGATTGAACACCGGGGAGCTGTTTTTT.

The chain employs TRBV9 and TRBJ2-5, with 7 bases that match TRBD2. The CDR3 spans 17 residues. V trimming: 0 bases; J trimming: 2 bases; junction bases outside the gene matches: 10. Per the germline V gene, CDR1 is SGDLS and CDR2 is YYNGEE. CDR3 nucleotides: TGTGCCAGCAGCGTAGATTCCGGACTAGGGACTCAAGAGACCCAGTACTTC. Its protein is CASSVDSGLGTQETQYF. The full variable domain, in which reference TRBV9 and TRBJ2-5 provide the parts outside the CDR3, is DSGVTQTPKHLITATGQRVTLRCSPRSGDLSVYWYQQSLDQGLQFLIQYYNGEERAKGNILERFSAQQFPDLHSELNLSSLELGDSALYFCASSVDSGLGTQETQYFGPGTRLLVL.

The gene calls are TRBV15 and TRBJ2-7; tentatively, D is TRBD1 (5 bases). The CDR3 has 17 residues. V shed 0 bases and J shed 3 bases, with 18 bases lying between them. Germline CDR1 and CDR2: LNHNV and YYDKDF (reference sequence). Here the CDR3 DNA reads TGTGCCACCAGCAGAGATATACCAGGACACATAAACTACGAGCAGTACTTC. This translates into CATSRDIPGHINYEQYF.

This chain joins TRBV9 and TRBJ2-3; TRBD2 agrees at 14 bases. V dropped 3 bases and J dropped 4; count of bases not matched to a gene: 13. CDR3 length: 19 amino acids. From germline, CDR1 is SGDLS and CDR2 YYNGEE. CDR3 sequence (DNA): TGTGCCAGCAGCGAGGGGGGACTAGCGGGGGCCCTCGTAGCAGATACGCAGTATTTT. Residues: CASSEGGLAGALVADTQYF.

This rearrangement joins TRBV18 to TRBJ1-6, with TRBD1 identical over 8 bases. Germline V CDR1 and CDR2: KGHSH, LQKENI. The CDR3 extends over 15 amino acids. The junction had 4 bases not matched to a gene; V was cut back by 2 bases and J by 7 bases. DNA of the CDR3: TGTGCCAGCTCACCAGGACAGGGCCTAAATTCACCCCTCCACTTT. This translates into CASSPGQGLNSPLHF.

The CDR3 protein is CAISESSTFFNQPQHF. The CDR3 DNA reads TGTGCCATCAGTGAGTCCTCAACATTTTTTAATCAGCCCCAGCATTTT. The rearrangement joins TRBV10-3 to TRBJ1-5, with unresolved D. The germline V gene has CDR1 ENHRY and CDR2 SYGVKD. The CDR3 is 16 residues long. V was shortened by 0 bases and J by 4 bases, with 13 bases between the two germline ends.

The chain uses TRBV6-6 and TRBJ1-2; D uncertain. The CDR3 consists of 13 residues. V was trimmed by 0 bases and J by 8 bases, leaving 10 bases between them. Germline lookup yields CDR1 MNHNY and CDR2 SVGAGI (reference sequence). The CDR3 DNA reads as TGTGCCAGCAGTTACTCGCGGGATCGGGGCTACACCTTC. It translates to CASSYSRDRGYTF.

This clone has just one count. The chain employs TRBV14 and TRBJ2-1, with TRBD2 identical over 7 bases. Germline-derived CDR1 and CDR2 are SGHDN and FVKESK. CDR3 length: 16 residues. V lost 4 bases to trimming and J lost 4 bases; unmatched junction nucleotides: 10. CDR3 in DNA: TGTGCCAGCAGCCTCCCCGGGCTAGCGGTATACAATGAGCAGTTCTTC. Its protein is CASSLPGLAVYNEQFF. Full variable domain (rest looked up from reference TRBV14 and TRBJ2-1): EAGVTQFPSHSVIEKGQTVTLRCDPISGHDNLYWYRRVMGKEIKFLLHFVKESKQDESGMPNNRFLAERTGGTYSTLKVQPAELEDSGVYFCASSLPGLAVYNEQFFGPGTRLTVL.